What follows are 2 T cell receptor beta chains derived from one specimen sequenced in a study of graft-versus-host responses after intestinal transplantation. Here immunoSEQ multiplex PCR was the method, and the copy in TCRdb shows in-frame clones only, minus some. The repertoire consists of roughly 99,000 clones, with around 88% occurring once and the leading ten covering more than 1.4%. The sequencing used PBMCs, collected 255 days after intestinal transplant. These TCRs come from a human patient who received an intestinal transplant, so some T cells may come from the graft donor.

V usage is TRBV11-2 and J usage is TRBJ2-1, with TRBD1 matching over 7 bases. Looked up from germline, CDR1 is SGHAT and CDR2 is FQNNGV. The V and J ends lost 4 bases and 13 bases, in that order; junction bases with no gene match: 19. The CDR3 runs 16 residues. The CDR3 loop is CASSSGLSRGRFSQFF. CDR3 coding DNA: TGTGCCAGCAGCTCCGGTCTATCGAGGGGGCGGTTTAGTCAGTTCTTC.

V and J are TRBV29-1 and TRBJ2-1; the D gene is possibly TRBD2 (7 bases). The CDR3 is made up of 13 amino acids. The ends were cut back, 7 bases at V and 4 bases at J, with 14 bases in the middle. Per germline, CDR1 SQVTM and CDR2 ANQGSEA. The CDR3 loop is CSAEGGGYNEQFF. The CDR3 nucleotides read TGCAGCGCAGAAGGGGGGGGGTACAATGAGCAGTTCTTC.